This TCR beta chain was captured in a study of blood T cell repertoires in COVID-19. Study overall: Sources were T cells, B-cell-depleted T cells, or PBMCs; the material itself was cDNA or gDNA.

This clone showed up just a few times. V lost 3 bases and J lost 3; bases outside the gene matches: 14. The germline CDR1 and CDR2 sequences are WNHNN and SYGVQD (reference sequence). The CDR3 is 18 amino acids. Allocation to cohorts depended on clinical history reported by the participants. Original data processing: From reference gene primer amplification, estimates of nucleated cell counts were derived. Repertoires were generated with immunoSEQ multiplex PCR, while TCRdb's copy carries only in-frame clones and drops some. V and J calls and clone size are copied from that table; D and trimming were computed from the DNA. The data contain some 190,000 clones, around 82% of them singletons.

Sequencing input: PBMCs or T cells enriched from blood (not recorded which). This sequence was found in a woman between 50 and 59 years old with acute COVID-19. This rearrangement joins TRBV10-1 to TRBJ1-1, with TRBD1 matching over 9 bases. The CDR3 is CASSDQLQGANPHTEAFF. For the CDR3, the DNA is TGCGCCAGCAGTGATCAGTTACAGGGGGCGAATCCCCACACTGAAGCTTTCTTT.